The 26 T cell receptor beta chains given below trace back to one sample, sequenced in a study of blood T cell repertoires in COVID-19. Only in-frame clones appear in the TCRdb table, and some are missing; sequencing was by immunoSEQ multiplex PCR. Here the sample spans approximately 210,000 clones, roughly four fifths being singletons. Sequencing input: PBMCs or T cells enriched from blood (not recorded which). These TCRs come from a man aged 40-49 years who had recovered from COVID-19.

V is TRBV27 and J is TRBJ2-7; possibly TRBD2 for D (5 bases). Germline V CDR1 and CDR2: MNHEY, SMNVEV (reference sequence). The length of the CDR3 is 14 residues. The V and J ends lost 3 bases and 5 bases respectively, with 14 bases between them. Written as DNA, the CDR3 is TGTGCCAGCAGTTTGACCCCCGGGGAACACGAGCAGTACTTC. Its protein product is CASSLTPGEHEQYF.

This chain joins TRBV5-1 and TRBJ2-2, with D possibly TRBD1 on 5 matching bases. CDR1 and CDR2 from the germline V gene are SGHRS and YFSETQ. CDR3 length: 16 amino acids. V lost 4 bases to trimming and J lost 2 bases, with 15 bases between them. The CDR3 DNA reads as TGCGCCAGCAGCCGGATAGCCCAGGGAAACACCGGGGAGCTGTTTTTT. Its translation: CASSRIAQGNTGELFF.

The CDR3 region has the DNA TGTGCCAGCAGCTTAGGCCTTGGGGCAGCTACCTTCTCCTACGAGCAGTACTTC. It yields the protein CASSLGLGAATFSYEQYF. This chain joins TRBV13 and TRBJ2-7, with D tentatively TRBD1 (5 bases). CDR1 and CDR2 (germline): PRHDT, FYEKMQ (reference sequence). The CDR3 loop spans 18 amino acids. Trimming took 0 bases from V and 0 from J, leaving 18 bases between them.

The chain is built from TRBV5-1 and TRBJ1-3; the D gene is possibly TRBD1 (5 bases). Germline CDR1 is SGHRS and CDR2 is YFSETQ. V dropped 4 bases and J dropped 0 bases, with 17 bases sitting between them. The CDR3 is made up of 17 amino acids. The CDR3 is CASSPDPGDSSGNTIYF. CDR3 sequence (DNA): TGCGCCAGCAGCCCCGATCCAGGTGACAGCTCTGGAAACACCATATATTTT. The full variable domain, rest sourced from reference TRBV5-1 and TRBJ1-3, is KAGVTQTPRYLIKTRGQQVTLSCSPISGHRSVSWYQQTPGQGLQFLFEYFSETQRNKGNFPGRFSGRQFSNSRSEMNVSTLELGDSALYLCASSPDPGDSSGNTIYFGEGSWLTVV.

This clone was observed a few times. Here the CDR3 reads CASSITGLSQPQHF. CDR3 bases: TGTGCCAGTAGTATTACAGGGTTGAGTCAGCCCCAGCATTTT. The V and J genes are TRBV19 and TRBJ1-5; D possibly corresponds to TRBD1 (6 bases). The germline V gene encodes CDR1 LNHDA and CDR2 SQIVND (reference sequence). The V end was cut by 3 bases, the J end by 6 bases, with 12 bases between. This CDR3 is built from 14 residues.

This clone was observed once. The CDR3 DNA sequence: TGTGCCAGCAGTCAACCGGGACAGGGTACAGATACGCAGTATTTT. Protein sequence: CASSQPGQGTDTQYF. The chain has TRBV11-2 and TRBJ2-3; 9 bases align to TRBD1. The CDR3 loop spans 15 amino acids. Germline V CDR1 and CDR2: SGHAT, FQNNGV. V lost 6 bases, J lost 3 bases, and 7 bases stayed unmatched.

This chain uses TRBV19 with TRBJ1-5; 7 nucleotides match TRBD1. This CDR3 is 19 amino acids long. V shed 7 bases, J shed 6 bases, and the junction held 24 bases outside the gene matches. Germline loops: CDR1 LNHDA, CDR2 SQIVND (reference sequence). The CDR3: CASTPRGQDVSLVGQPQHF. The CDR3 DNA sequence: TGTGCCAGTACACCGAGAGGACAGGATGTTTCATTGGTGGGTCAGCCCCAGCATTTT.

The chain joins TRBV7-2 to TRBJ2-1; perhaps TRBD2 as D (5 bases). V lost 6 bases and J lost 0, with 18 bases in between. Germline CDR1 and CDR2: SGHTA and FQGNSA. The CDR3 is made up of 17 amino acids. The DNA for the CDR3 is TGTGCCAGCAGTACCCCATCTGCACGGGGCTCCTACAATGAGCAGTTCTTC. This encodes CASSTPSARGSYNEQFF.

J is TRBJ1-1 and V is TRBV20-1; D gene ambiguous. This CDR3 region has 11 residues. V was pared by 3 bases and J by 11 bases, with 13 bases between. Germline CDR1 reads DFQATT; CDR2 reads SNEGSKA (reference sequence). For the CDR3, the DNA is TGCAGTGCTAGTAAGGAGGGTGATGCTTTCTTT. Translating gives CSASKEGDAFF.

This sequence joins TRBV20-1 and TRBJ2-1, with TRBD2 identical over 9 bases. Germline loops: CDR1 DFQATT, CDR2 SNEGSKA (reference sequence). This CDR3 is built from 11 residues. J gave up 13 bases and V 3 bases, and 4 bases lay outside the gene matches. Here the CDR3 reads CSARLAGSQFF. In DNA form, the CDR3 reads TGCAGTGCTAGGCTAGCGGGATCCCAGTTCTTC.

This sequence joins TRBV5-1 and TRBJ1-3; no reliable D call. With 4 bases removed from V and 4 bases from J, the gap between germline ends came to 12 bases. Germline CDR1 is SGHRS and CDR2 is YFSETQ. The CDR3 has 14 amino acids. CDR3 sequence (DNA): TGCGCCAGCAGCGGTGGACTTGACGGAAACACCATATATTTT. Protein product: CASSGGLDGNTIYF.

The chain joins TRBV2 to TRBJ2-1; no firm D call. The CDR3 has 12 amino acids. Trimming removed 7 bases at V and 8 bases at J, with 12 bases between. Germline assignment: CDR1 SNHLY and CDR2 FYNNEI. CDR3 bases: TGTGCCAGCAATCCTAGAGGCGATGAGCAGTTCTTC. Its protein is CASNPRGDEQFF. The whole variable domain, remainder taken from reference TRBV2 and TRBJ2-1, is EPEVTQTPSHQVTQMGQEVILRCVPISNHLYFYWYRQILGQKVEFLVSFYNNEISEKSEIFDDQFSVERPDGSNFTLKIRSTKLEDSAMYFCASNPRGDEQFFGPGTRLTVL.

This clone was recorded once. CDR3 loop: CASRRAQGATQHF. CDR3 DNA: TGTGCCAGCAGGCGAGCCCAGGGGGCAACCCAGCATTTT. This rearrangement joins TRBV7-8 to TRBJ1-5; 8 bases line up with TRBD1. This CDR3 contains 13 residues. The germline gives CDR1 SGHVS, CDR2 FQNEAQ. J lost 11 bases, V lost 6 bases, and 9 bases had no gene match.

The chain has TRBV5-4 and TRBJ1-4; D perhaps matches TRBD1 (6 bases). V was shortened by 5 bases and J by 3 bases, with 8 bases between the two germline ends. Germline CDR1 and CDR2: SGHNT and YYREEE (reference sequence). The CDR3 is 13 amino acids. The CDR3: CASRQGSNEKLFF. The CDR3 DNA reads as TGTGCCAGCAGACAGGGTTCTAATGAAAAACTGTTTTTT.

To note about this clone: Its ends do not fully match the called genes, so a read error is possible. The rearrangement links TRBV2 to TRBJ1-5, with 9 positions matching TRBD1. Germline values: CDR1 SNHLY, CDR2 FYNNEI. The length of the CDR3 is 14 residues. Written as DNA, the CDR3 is TGTGCCAGCAGTTTCACAGGGGGCAAACAGCCCCAGCATTTT. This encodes CASSFTGGKQPQHF.

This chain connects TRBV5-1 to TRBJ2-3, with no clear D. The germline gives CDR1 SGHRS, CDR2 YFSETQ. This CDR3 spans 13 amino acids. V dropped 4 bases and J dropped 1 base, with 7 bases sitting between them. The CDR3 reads CASSETGTDTQYF. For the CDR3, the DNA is TGCGCCAGCAGCGAAACAGGCACAGATACGCAGTATTTT.

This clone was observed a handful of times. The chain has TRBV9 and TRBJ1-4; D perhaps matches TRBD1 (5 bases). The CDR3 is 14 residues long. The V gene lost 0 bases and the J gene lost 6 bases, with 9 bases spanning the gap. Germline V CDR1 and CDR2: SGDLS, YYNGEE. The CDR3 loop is CASSVGGRHEKLFF. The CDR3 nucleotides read TGTGCCAGCAGCGTAGGGGGGAGGCATGAAAAACTGTTTTTT. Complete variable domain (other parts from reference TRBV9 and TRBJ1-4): DSGVTQTPKHLITATGQRVTLRCSPRSGDLSVYWYQQSLDQGLQFLIQYYNGEERAKGNILERFSAQQFPDLHSELNLSSLELGDSALYFCASSVGGRHEKLFFGSGTQLSVL.

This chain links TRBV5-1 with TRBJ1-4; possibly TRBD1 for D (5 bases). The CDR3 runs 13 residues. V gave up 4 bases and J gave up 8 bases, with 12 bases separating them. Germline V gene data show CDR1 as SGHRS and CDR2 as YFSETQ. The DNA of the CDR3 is TGCGCCAGCAGCCTGCGGGGGGACGAAAAACTGTTTTTT. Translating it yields CASSLRGDEKLFF. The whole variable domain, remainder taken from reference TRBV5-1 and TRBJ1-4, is KAGVTQTPRYLIKTRGQQVTLSCSPISGHRSVSWYQQTPGQGLQFLFEYFSETQRNKGNFPGRFSGRQFSNSRSEMNVSTLELGDSALYLCASSLRGDEKLFFGSGTQLSVL.

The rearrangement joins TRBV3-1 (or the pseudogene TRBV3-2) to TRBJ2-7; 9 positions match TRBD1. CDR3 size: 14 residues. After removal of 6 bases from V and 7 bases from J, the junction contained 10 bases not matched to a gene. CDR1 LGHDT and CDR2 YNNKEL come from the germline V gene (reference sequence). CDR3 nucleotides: TGTGCCAGCAGATGGACAGGGGATCTGGGGGAGCAGTACTTC. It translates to CASRWTGDLGEQYF.

The CDR3 loop is CASSFIQNQPQHF. Here the CDR3 DNA reads TGTGCCAGCAGTTTCATTCAGAATCAGCCCCAGCATTTT. The rearrangement joins TRBV28 to TRBJ1-5; D gene ambiguous. Per germline, CDR1 MDHEN and CDR2 SYDVKM. Trimming removed 3 bases at V and 4 bases at J, with 7 bases between. The CDR3 runs to 13 residues.

CDR3 coding DNA: TGTGCCAGCAGCTTAGTTCCGTTCGGGAGTGCAACTAATGAAAAACTGTTTTTT. Translation gives CASSLVPFGSATNEKLFF. V and J are TRBV7-2 and TRBJ1-4; unclear D gene. The CDR3 has 18 amino acids. Trimming left V 1 base short and J 0 bases short, with 15 bases between. Germline assignment: CDR1 SGHTA and CDR2 FQGNSA.

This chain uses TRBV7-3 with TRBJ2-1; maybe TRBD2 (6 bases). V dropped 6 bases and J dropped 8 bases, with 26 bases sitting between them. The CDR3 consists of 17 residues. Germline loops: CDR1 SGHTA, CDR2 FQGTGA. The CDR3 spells CASSPRPPAGGDDEQFF. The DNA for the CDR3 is TGTGCCAGCAGTCCTCGCCCTCCAGCCGGGGGTGACGATGAGCAGTTCTTC.

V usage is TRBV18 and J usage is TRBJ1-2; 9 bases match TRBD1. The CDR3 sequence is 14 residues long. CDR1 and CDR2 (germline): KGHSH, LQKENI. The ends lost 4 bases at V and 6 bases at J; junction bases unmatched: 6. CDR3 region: CASSQGQGSNGYTF. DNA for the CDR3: TGTGCCAGCTCACAGGGACAGGGATCTAATGGCTACACCTTC.

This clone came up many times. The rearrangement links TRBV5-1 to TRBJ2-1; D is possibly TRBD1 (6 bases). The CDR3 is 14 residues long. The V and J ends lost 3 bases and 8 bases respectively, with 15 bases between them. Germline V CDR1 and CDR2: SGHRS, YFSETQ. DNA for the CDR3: TGCGCCAGCAGCTCGTTACAGGGTAACCATGAGCAGTTCTTC. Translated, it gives CASSSLQGNHEQFF.

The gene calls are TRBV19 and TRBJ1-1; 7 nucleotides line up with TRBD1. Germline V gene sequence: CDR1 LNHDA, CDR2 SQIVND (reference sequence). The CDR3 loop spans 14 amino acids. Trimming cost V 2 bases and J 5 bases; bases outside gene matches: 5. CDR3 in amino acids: CASSIRGRRTEAFF. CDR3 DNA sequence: TGTGCCAGTAGTATAAGGGGGCGAAGAACTGAAGCTTTCTTT. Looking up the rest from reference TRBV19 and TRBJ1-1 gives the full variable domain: DGGITQSPKYLFRKEGQNVTLSCEQNLNHDAMYWYRQDPGQGLRLIYYSQIVNDFQKGDIAEGYSVSREKKESFPLTVTSAQKNPTAFYLCASSIRGRRTEAFFGQGTRLTVV.

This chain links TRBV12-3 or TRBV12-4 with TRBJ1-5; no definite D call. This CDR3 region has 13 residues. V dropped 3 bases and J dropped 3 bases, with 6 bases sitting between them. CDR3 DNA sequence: TGTGCCAGCAGTTTTCAGTACAATCAGCCCCAGCATTTT. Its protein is CASSFQYNQPQHF.